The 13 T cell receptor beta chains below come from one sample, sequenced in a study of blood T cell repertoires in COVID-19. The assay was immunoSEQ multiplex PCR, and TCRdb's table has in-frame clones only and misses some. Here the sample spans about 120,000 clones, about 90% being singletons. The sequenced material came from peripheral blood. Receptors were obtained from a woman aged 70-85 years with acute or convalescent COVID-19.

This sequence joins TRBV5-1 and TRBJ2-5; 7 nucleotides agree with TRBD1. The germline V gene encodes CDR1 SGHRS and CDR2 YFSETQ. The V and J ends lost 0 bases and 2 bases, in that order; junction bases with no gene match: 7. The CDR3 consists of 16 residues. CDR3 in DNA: TGCGCCAGCAGCTTGGGAGACAGGGCGTCTCAAGAGACCCAGTACTTC. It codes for CASSLGDRASQETQYF.

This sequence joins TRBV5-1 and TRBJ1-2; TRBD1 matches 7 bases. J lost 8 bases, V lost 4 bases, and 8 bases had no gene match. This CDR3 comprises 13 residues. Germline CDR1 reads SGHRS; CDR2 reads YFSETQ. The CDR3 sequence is CASSPLGQSGYTF. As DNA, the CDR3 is TGCGCCAGCAGCCCCTTGGGACAGTCGGGCTACACCTTC.

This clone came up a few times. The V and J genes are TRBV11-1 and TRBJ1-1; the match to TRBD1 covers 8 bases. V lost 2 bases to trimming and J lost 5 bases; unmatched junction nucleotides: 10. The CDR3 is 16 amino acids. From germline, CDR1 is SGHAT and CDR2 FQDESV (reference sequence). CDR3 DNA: TGTGCCAGCAGCTTAAGGGCAGGGGGCCGAGGAACTGAAGCTTTCTTT. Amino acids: CASSLRAGGRGTEAFF.

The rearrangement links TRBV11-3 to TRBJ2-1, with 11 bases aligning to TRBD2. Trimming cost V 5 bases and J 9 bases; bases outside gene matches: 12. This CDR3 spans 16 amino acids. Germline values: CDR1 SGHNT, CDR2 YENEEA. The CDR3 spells CASSTNSGGALSEQFF. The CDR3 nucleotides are TGTGCCAGCAGCACAAATAGCGGGGGGGCCTTAAGTGAGCAGTTCTTC. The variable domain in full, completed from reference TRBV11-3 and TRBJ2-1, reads EAGVVQSPRYKIIEKKQPVAFWCNPISGHNTLYWYLQNLGQGPELLIRYENEEAVDDSQLPKDRFSAERLKGVDSTLKIQPAELGDSAVYLCASSTNSGGALSEQFFGPGTRLTVL.

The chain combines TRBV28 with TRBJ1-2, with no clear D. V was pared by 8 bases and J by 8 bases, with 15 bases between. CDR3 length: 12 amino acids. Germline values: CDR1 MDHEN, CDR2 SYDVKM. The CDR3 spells CASQGLPKGYTF. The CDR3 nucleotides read TGTGCCAGCCAAGGACTCCCAAAGGGCTACACCTTC.

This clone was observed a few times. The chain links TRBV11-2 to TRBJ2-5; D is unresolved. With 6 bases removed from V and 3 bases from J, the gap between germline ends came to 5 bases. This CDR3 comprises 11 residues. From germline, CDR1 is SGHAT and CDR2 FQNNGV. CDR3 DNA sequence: TGTGCCAGCAGGCAGAAAGAGACCCAGTACTTC. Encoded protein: CASRQKETQYF.

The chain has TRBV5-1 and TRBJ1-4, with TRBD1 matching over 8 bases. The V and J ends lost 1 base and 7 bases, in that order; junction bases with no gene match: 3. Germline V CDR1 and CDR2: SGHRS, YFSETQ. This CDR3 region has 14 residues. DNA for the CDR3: TGCGCCAGCAGCTTGTCAGGGGGCGGTGAAAAACTGTTTTTT. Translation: CASSLSGGGEKLFF.

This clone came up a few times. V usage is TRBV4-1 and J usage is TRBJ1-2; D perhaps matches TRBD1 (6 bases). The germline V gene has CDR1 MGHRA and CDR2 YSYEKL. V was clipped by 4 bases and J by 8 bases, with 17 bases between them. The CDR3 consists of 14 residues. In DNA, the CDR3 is TGCGCCAGCAGCCCGCCGGGACAACTCGGGGGCTACACCTTC. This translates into CASSPPGQLGGYTF.

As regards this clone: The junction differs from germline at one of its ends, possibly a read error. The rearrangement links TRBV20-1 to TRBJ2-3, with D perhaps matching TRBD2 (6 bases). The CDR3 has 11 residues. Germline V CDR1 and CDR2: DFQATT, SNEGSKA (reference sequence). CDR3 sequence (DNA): TGCAGTGCAAGAGGGGAGGTCGCGCAGTATTTT. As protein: CSARGEVAQYF.

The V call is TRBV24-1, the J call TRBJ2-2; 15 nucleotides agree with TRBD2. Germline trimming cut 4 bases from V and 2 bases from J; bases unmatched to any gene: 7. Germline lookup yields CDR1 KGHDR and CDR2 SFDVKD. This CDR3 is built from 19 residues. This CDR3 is CATSDLGTSGGTNTGELFF. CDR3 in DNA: TGTGCCACCAGTGACCTCGGGACTAGCGGGGGGACTAACACCGGGGAGCTGTTTTTT.

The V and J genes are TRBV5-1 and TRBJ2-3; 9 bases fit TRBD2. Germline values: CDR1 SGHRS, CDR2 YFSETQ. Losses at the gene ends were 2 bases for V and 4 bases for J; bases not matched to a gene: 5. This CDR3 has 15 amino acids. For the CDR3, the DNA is TGCGCCAGCAGCTTAGCGGGAGGAATGGCAGATACGCAGTATTTT. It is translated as CASSLAGGMADTQYF.

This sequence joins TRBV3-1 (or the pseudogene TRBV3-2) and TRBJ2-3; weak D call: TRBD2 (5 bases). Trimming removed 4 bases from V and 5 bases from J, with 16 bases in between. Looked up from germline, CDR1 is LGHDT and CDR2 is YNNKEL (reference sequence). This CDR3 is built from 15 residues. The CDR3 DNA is TGTGCCAGCAGCCCTCCCCGCGGGTATGTAGATACGCAGTATTTT. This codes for CASSPPRGYVDTQYF.

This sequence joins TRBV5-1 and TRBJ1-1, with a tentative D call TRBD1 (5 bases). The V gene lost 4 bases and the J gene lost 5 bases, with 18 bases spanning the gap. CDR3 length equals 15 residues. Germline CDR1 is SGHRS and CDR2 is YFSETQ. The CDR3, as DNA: TGCGCCAGCAGCCCCAGGGCAGGGCCCAGTACTGAAGCTTTCTTT. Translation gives CASSPRAGPSTEAFF.